These 12 T cell receptor beta chains were sequenced from one sample in a study of CD4 T cells in relation to SARS-CoV-2 and coronaviruses. Unexposed donor CD4+ T cells date from about 2010-2018, before the COVID-19 pandemic. CD4+ T cells were isolated from the cells after less than 13 days of culture. The table came from immunoSEQ multiplex PCR; TCRdb's copy has only in-frame clones and leaves some out. The repertoire holds around 28,000 clones, roughly 69% seen once, with roughly 25% in the top ten. These receptors have no known antigen. Sequenced material: CD4+ T cells from PBMCs, cultured in vitro. These TCRs come from a human donor in good health.

This chain joins TRBV18 and TRBJ2-7, with 8 bases fitting TRBD1. The trim removed 5 bases at V and 3 bases at J, leaving 12 bases unmatched. Per germline, CDR1 KGHSH and CDR2 LQKENI. CDR3 length equals 16 residues. The CDR3: CASSARQGRTLYEQYF. The CDR3 coding sequence is TGTGCCAGCTCAGCCCGACAGGGGAGGACGCTCTACGAGCAGTACTTC.

J is TRBJ1-2 and V is TRBV5-8, with TRBD1 identical over 8 bases. The CDR3 contains 14 residues. After removal of 3 bases from V and 1 base from J, the junction contained 2 bases not matched to a gene. The germline gives CDR1 SGHTS, CDR2 YDEGEE. Written as DNA, the CDR3 is TGTGCCAGCAGCTGGGGACAGGATAACTATGGCTACACCTTC. Its protein is CASSWGQDNYGYTF. Full variable domain (outside the CDR3, taken from reference TRBV5-8 and TRBJ1-2): EAGVTQSPTHLIKTRGQQATLRCSPISGHTSVYWYQQALGLGLQFLLWYDEGEERNRGNFPPRFSGRQFPNYSSELNVNALELEDSALYLCASSWGQDNYGYTFGSGTRLTVV.

This chain joins TRBV11-2 and TRBJ2-4; 7 bases map to TRBD1. The CDR3 length is 14 residues. V gave up 4 bases and J gave up 12 bases; unmatched junction bases: 12. Germline CDR1 reads SGHAT; CDR2 reads FQNNGV. CDR3 in DNA: TGTGCCAGCAGCTCCCCGGGACAGACTCTAAATCAGTACTTC. This codes for CASSSPGQTLNQYF.

In its sample, this clone was seen a few times. The rearrangement joins TRBV6-2 or TRBV6-3 to TRBJ2-1; no clear D. Trimming took off 2 bases at V and 10 bases at J, with 9 bases between the two ends. The length of the CDR3 is 12 residues. Germline V gene data show CDR1 as MNHEY and CDR2 as SVGEGT. CDR3 DNA sequence: TGTGCCAGCAGTTACGTCGGGTTCGAGCAGTTCTTC. The encoded protein is CASSYVGFEQFF.

V is TRBV9 and J is TRBJ2-6; 11 bases line up with TRBD1. The J segment lost 0 bases and the V segment lost 7 bases, leaving 3 bases of the junction unmatched. The length of the CDR3 is 16 residues. Germline V CDR1 and CDR2: SGDLS, YYNGEE. In nucleotides, the CDR3 is TGTGCCAGCGGACAGGGGGCGGCCTCTGGGGCCAACGTCCTGACTTTC. Translating gives CASGQGAASGANVLTF.

The chain is built from TRBV19 and TRBJ1-5; D perhaps matches TRBD1 (6 bases). The V gene's germline CDR1 is LNHDA and CDR2 SQIVND (reference sequence). This CDR3 has 14 residues. Trimming removed 5 bases from V and 6 bases from J, with 14 bases in between. The chain's CDR3 is CASSSQGGFQPQHF. The CDR3 DNA reads TGTGCCAGTAGTTCACAGGGTGGGTTTCAGCCCCAGCATTTT.

Comment on this clone: Other DNA sequences in the same sample also yield this CDR3. This chain uses TRBV29-1 with TRBJ2-5, with a weak D call TRBD1 (6 bases). V was pared by 6 bases and J by 0 bases, with 8 bases between. This CDR3 spans 12 amino acids. In germline, CDR1 is SQVTM, CDR2 ANQGSEA. The CDR3 loop reads CSVGQNQETQYF. The CDR3 coding sequence is TGCAGCGTCGGACAGAACCAAGAGACCCAGTACTTC.

The chain employs TRBV3-1 (or the pseudogene TRBV3-2) and TRBJ1-1, with a possible D match to TRBD1 (5 bases). The CDR3 loop spans 14 amino acids. V lost 6 bases to trimming and J lost 4 bases, with 15 bases between them. Germline CDR1 reads LGHDT; CDR2 reads YNNKEL (reference sequence). CDR3 region: CASRPTWGFTEAFF. The CDR3 DNA follows: TGTGCCAGCAGGCCGACCTGGGGGTTCACTGAAGCTTTCTTT.

The chain couples TRBV9 to TRBJ2-7; D possibly uses TRBD1 or TRBD2 (5 bases each). V was cut by 0 bases and J by 6 bases, with 13 bases left in between. CDR1 SGDLS and CDR2 YYNGEE come from the germline V gene. The CDR3 extends over 14 amino acids. CDR3 loop: CASSVGGEIGEQYF. CDR3 sequence (DNA): TGTGCCAGCAGCGTAGGAGGGGAAATAGGCGAGCAGTACTTC. The variable domain in full, completed from reference TRBV9 and TRBJ2-7, reads DSGVTQTPKHLITATGQRVTLRCSPRSGDLSVYWYQQSLDQGLQFLIQYYNGEERAKGNILERFSAQQFPDLHSELNLSSLELGDSALYFCASSVGGEIGEQYFGPGTRLTVT.

The chain joins TRBV2 to TRBJ2-2; D is ambiguous. Germline CDR1 is SNHLY and CDR2 is FYNNEI. The V end lost 4 bases, the J end lost 3 bases, and 6 bases lay between the germline ends. The CDR3 length is 13 residues. CDR3 coding DNA: TGTGCCAGCAGTGTAATGGACACCGGGGAGCTGTTTTTT. It encodes CASSVMDTGELFF.

The J gene is TRBJ2-1, the V gene TRBV20-1; D is unresolved. CDR3 size: 10 residues. The germline V gene has CDR1 DFQATT and CDR2 SNEGSKA (reference sequence). The V end lost 5 bases, the J end lost 8 bases, and 7 bases lay between the germline ends. The CDR3 DNA reads as TGCAGTGCTTCCCTCCATGAGCAGTTCTTC. Its protein is CSASLHEQFF.

The chain combines TRBV7-8 with TRBJ2-3, with D uncertain. Germline assignment: CDR1 SGHVS and CDR2 FQNEAQ. The CDR3 is made up of 15 amino acids. The germline V and J ends were trimmed by 6 bases and 0 bases, with 13 bases remaining between them. CDR3 protein: CASRPAWLSTDTQYF. CDR3 coding DNA: TGTGCCAGCAGGCCAGCGTGGTTAAGCACAGATACGCAGTATTTT.